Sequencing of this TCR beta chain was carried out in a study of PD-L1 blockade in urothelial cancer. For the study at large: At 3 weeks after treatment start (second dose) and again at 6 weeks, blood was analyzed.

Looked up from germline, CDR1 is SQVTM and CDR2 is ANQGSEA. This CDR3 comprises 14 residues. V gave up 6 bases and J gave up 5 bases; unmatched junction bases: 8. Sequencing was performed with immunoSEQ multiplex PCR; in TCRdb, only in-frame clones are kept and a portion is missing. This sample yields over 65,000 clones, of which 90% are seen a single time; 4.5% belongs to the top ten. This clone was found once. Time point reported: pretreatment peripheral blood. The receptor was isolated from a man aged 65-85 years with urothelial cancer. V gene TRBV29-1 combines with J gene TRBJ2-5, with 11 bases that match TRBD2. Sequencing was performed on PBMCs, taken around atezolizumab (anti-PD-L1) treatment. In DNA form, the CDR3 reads TGCAGCGTCGTACTAGCGGGAGTCGGGGAGACCCAGTACTTC. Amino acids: CSVVLAGVGETQYF.